A selection of T cell receptor beta chains follows, all from one sample in a study of blood T cell repertoires in COVID-19. Repertoires were generated with immunoSEQ multiplex PCR, while TCRdb's copy carries only in-frame clones and drops some. The table includes roughly 160,000 clones, approximately 87% detected once. Sequencing input: peripheral blood. Receptors were obtained from a woman in her 70s with COVID-19, enrolled during active disease. The CDR3 runs from the conserved cysteine through the conserved F or W. The D gene is left open where the match is weak. Rows may omit the clone size; those that give it use once, few, many or a size class.

- TRBJ2-7 - TRBV15 CATSRAWGLTEPYEQYF TGTGCCACCAGCAGAGCTTGGGGACTCACGGAACCCTACGAGCAGTACTTC
few TRBJ1-2 TRBD1 TRBV18 CASSPIIETGDYGYTF TGTGCCAGCTCACCAATTATCGAGACAGGGGATTATGGCTACACCTTC
- TRBJ1-6 - TRBV21-1 CASSETPNLSSYNSPLHF TGTGCCAGCAGCGAAACCCCAAATTTGAGCTCCTATAATTCACCCCTCCACTTT
once TRBJ2-7 - TRBV5-6 CASSLATGFSYEQYF TGTGCCAGCAGCTTGGCAACAGGGTTTTCCTACGAGCAGTACTTC
- TRBJ1-5 - TRBV2 CASRSSGGGNQPQHF TGTGCCAGCAGGTCAAGCGGGGGAGGCAATCAGCCCCAGCATTTT
few TRBJ1-2 - TRBV5-6 CASSLSGQMALEGYGYTF TGTGCCAGCAGCTTGTCAGGACAGATGGCCCTTGAGGGCTATGGCTACACCTTC
- TRBJ2-5 TRBD1 TRBV6-6 CASSLRDRGETQYF TGTGCCAGCAGCCTACGGGACAGGGGAGAGACCCAGTACTTC
- TRBJ2-1 - TRBV5-1 CASSFVQNNEQFF TGCGCCAGCAGCTTCGTTCAGAACAATGAGCAGTTCTTC
- TRBJ2-1 - TRBV5-1 CASSLSAGAATYEQFF TGCGCCAGCAGCTTGAGTGCTGGGGCCGCCACCTATGAGCAGTTCTTC
- TRBJ2-7 - TRBV3-1/TRBV3-2 CASSQDIGVHYEQYF TGTGCCAGCAGCCAAGATATAGGGGTACATTACGAGCAGTACTTC
few TRBJ2-7 - TRBV19 CASSPRPGYGMSYEQYF TGTGCCAGTAGTCCCCGCCCAGGGTATGGGATGTCCTACGAGCAGTACTTC
- TRBJ1-3 - TRBV7-9 CASSLGAYEGISGNTIYF TGTGCCAGCAGCTTGGGGGCGTATGAAGGCATTTCTGGAAACACCATATATTTT
once TRBJ2-1 - TRBV5-1 CASSLVAEGDEQFF TGCGCCAGCAGCTTGGTGGCCGAAGGGGATGAGCAGTTCTTC
- TRBJ2-1 - TRBV18 CASSPAGDEQFF TGTGCCAGCTCACCGGCAGGCGATGAGCAGTTCTTC
- TRBJ1-1 - TRBV28 CASITTGYTEAFF TGTGCCAGCATTACCACTGGTTACACTGAAGCTTTCTTT
once TRBJ1-1 - TRBV7-8 CASSPYSTTMNTEAFF TGTGCCAGCAGCCCTTATAGCACTACCATGAACACTGAAGCTTTCTTT
- TRBJ2-6 TRBD1 TRBV7-3 CASSSDRGLSGANVLTF TGTGCCAGCAGCTCGGACAGGGGTTTGTCTGGGGCCAACGTCCTGACTTTC
- TRBJ1-3 - TRBV5-1 CASSSNGASGNTIYF TGCGCCAGCAGCTCAAATGGGGCCTCTGGAAACACCATATATTTT
- TRBJ1-3 TRBD1 TRBV2 CASSPTGGSGNTIYF TGTGCCAGCAGTCCTACAGGGGGATCTGGAAACACCATATATTTT
- TRBJ2-5 TRBD2 TRBV2 CASSEWLAGAFDF TGTGCCAGCAGTGAGTGGCTAGCGGGAGCGTTTGACTTC
- TRBJ1-6 - TRBV6-2/TRBV6-3 CASSYPRDGNSPLHF TGTGCCAGCAGTTACCCCAGGGATGGTAATTCACCCCTCCACTTT
- TRBJ1-2 TRBD1 TRBV28 CASSSGQGGGYTF TGTGCCAGCAGTTCGGGACAGGGCGGTGGCTACACCTTC
few TRBJ1-2 TRBD1 TRBV10-3 CAIRNRGLDYGYTF TGTGCCATCAGGAACAGGGGGCTAGACTATGGCTACACCTTC
- TRBJ2-5 - TRBV19 CASSIPNQETQYF TGTGCCAGTAGTATTCCAAACCAAGAGACCCAGTACTTC
- TRBJ1-2 TRBD1 TRBV3-1/TRBV3-2 CASSQLGTGTYGYTF TGTGCCAGCAGCCAACTCGGGACAGGAACCTATGGCTACACCTTC
- TRBJ1-2 - TRBV6-5 CASRKEQSNYGYTF TGTGCCAGCAGAAAAGAACAGAGTAACTATGGCTACACCTTC
- TRBJ1-2 TRBD1 TRBV18 CASSPGQGATYYGYTF TGTGCCAGCTCACCGGGACAGGGGGCGACCTACTATGGCTACACCTTC
once TRBJ2-2 TRBD1 TRBV19 CATRRGQGNTGELFF TGTGCCACCCGACGGGGACAGGGTAACACCGGGGAGCTGTTTTTT
- TRBJ2-5 - TRBV18 CASSPLSETQYF TGTGCCAGCTCACCACTAAGCGAGACCCAGTACTTC
- TRBJ1-4 - TRBV5-1 CASSWASATNEKLFF TGCGCCAGCAGCTGGGCCAGTGCAACTAATGAAAAACTGTTTTTT
- TRBJ2-7 TRBD1 TRBV6-5 CASKWGQGAYEQYF TGTGCCAGCAAGTGGGGACAGGGGGCCTACGAGCAGTACTTC
- TRBJ1-3 - TRBV18 CASSPPSAVGNTIYF TGTGCCAGCTCACCACCTTCCGCAGTTGGAAACACCATATATTTT
- TRBJ1-2 TRBD1 TRBV9 CASSVGVREGANYGYTF TGTGCCAGCAGCGTAGGGGTTCGGGAGGGGGCGAACTATGGCTACACCTTC